One TCR beta chain is described in this entry. Libraries were prepared by immunoSEQ multiplex PCR; TCRdb keeps only in-frame clonotypes and omits some of them. In the table there are 190,000 or so clones, 86% of which are singletons. This sample was included in a study of blood T cell repertoires in COVID-19. J was trimmed by 5 bases and V by 5 bases; bases with no gene match: 11. Germline CDR1 SEHNR, CDR2 FQNEAQ (reference sequence). CDR3 length equals 18 residues. Sequenced: PBMCs or T cells enriched from blood (not recorded which). The genes are TRBV7-9 and TRBJ2-1, with 14 bases that match TRBD2. This receptor was obtained from a woman in her 30s who had recovered from COVID-19. The chain's CDR3 is CASSPTSGRVGLHNEQFF. Here the CDR3 DNA reads TGTGCCAGCAGCCCGACTAGCGGGAGGGTCGGGCTCCACAATGAGCAGTTCTTC.